What follows are 17 T cell receptor beta chains derived from one specimen sequenced in a study of T cell changes during pregnancy in multiple sclerosis. Generated by immunoSEQ multiplex PCR, the TCRdb table keeps only in-frame clones and is missing some. The table includes around 80,000 clones, 90% to 95% detected once. This specimen was peripheral blood, taken in the second trimester of pregnancy. These receptors came from a female donor with multiple sclerosis, enrolled in a pregnancy study.

The chain joins TRBV4-1 to TRBJ1-2; 9 positions agree with TRBD1. Trimming cost V 4 bases and J 2 bases; bases outside gene matches: 5. Germline assignment: CDR1 MGHRA and CDR2 YSYEKL. This CDR3 comprises 15 residues. The CDR3 sequence is CASSPGTGLNYGYTF. DNA for the CDR3: TGCGCCAGCAGCCCAGGGACAGGGCTAAACTATGGCTACACCTTC.

The chain is built from TRBV19 and TRBJ2-1, with 8 bases that match TRBD2. The V and J ends lost 6 bases and 10 bases, in that order; junction bases with no gene match: 11. The CDR3 contains 14 residues. Per the germline V gene, CDR1 is LNHDA and CDR2 is SQIVND (reference sequence). In nucleotides, the CDR3 is TGTGCCAGTAGGCTACTAGCGGCGTATGGCGAGCAGTTCTTC. Encoded protein: CASRLLAAYGEQFF.

The chain carries TRBV7-2 and TRBJ2-1, with TRBD2 matching over 11 bases. The CDR3 contains 15 residues. The V gene's germline CDR1 is SGHTA and CDR2 FQGNSA. The junction had 4 bases not matched to a gene; V was cut back by 5 bases and J by 4 bases. The CDR3 is CASSPASGRYNEQFF. CDR3 nucleotide sequence: TGTGCCAGCAGCCCAGCTAGCGGGAGGTACAATGAGCAGTTCTTC.

On this clone: The conserved closing phenylalanine or tryptophan is absent in this CDR3, likely reflecting a read error. Because the CDR3's place on the DNA is in doubt, the DNA is left out and the CDR3 is given as listed by TCRdb. This rearrangement joins TRBV5-1 to TRBJ2-7; the table's D gene call, TRBD2, was not cross checked with the DNA. The CDR3 is made up of 10 amino acids, end residues included. Germline CDR1 reads SGHRS; CDR2 reads YFSETQ. This CDR3 is CASSPGIWGS.

The chain is built from TRBV9 and TRBJ2-7; 9 bases agree with TRBD1. V lost 3 bases, J lost 6 bases, and 13 bases stayed unmatched. CDR1 is SGDLS, CDR2 YYNGEE, per germline. CDR3 length: 16 amino acids. DNA for the CDR3: TGTGCCAGCAGCGCCGGATCCGGGACAGGGCGGTCCGAGCAGTACTTC. Amino acids: CASSAGSGTGRSEQYF.

The chain combines TRBV28 with TRBJ1-3; possibly TRBD1 for D (5 bases). Germline V gives CDR1 MDHEN, CDR2 SYDVKM. Trimming removed 7 bases at V and 4 bases at J, with 17 bases between. There are 15 residues in the CDR3. CDR3 nucleotides: TGTGCCAGCAACACCCCGGGGGTTTCAGGAAACACCATATATTTT. Its translation is CASNTPGVSGNTIYF.

The J gene is TRBJ2-5, the V gene TRBV11-3; maybe TRBD1 (6 bases). Germline V lookup: CDR1 SGHNT, CDR2 YENEEA. This CDR3 has 14 residues. The V and J ends lost 1 base and 7 bases respectively, with 13 bases between them. The CDR3 protein is CASSLARGDGTQYF. The CDR3 DNA sequence: TGTGCCAGCAGCTTAGCCAGGGGAGATGGGACCCAGTACTTC.

The chain combines TRBV2 with TRBJ1-2; D is possibly TRBD1 (6 bases). Germline V CDR1 and CDR2: SNHLY, FYNNEI. Trimming cost V 8 bases and J 8 bases, with 24 bases left between them. This CDR3 has 15 amino acids. The CDR3 is CASLGRVRRGIGYTF. The CDR3 bases are TGTGCCAGCCTCGGAAGGGTCCGTAGGGGGATCGGCTACACCTTC.

This rearrangement joins TRBV6-5 to TRBJ2-7; no firm D call. The CDR3 sequence is 14 residues long. Germline V gene sequence: CDR1 MNHEY, CDR2 SVGAGI. V was pared by 0 bases and J by 3 bases, with 9 bases between. In nucleotides, the CDR3 is TGTGCCAGCAGTTACTCCTCTCGAGTCTACGAGCAGTACTTC. It is translated as CASSYSSRVYEQYF.

The rearrangement joins TRBV28 to TRBJ1-1; a weak D match, TRBD1 (5 bases). Germline CDR1 MDHEN, CDR2 SYDVKM. There are 12 residues in the CDR3. V was trimmed by 8 bases and J by 5 bases, leaving 12 bases between them. CDR3: CASRDSGTEAFF. The CDR3 nucleotides read TGTGCCAGCCGGGACTCGGGTACTGAAGCTTTCTTT.

J is TRBJ2-5 and V is TRBV5-1; 11 bases line up with TRBD1. With V trimmed by 0 bases and J by 4 bases, 2 bases remained unmatched. The CDR3 length is 15 residues. From germline, CDR1 is SGHRS and CDR2 YFSETQ. The DNA for the CDR3 is TGCGCCAGCAGCTTGGCTGGGACAGGGGGAGAGACCCAGTACTTC. This sequence encodes CASSLAGTGGETQYF.

The chain links TRBV9 to TRBJ2-3; the D gene is possibly TRBD2 (6 bases). In germline, CDR1 is SGDLS, CDR2 YYNGEE. With 8 bases removed from V and 0 bases from J, the gap between germline ends came to 13 bases. The CDR3 runs to 14 residues. In DNA, the CDR3 is TGTGCCAGTAGCCCGGGGGTTAGCACAGATACGCAGTATTTT. Translation: CASSPGVSTDTQYF.

The DNA for the CDR3 is TGTGCCATCAGTGGCACGGGACTAGCGGGGGGACAGCGGTTCTTC. It codes for CAISGTGLAGGQRFF. V usage is TRBV10-3 and J usage is TRBJ2-1, with TRBD2 matching 15 bases. There are 15 residues in the CDR3. Germline V CDR1 and CDR2: ENHRY, SYGVKD. V shed 4 bases, J shed 15 bases, and the junction held 10 bases outside the gene matches.

The rearrangement uses TRBV6-5 and TRBJ1-1; no clear D gene. Germline CDR1 is MNHEY and CDR2 is SVGAGI. V lost 4 bases, J lost 4 bases, and 10 bases lay in between. This CDR3 has 13 amino acids. CDR3 residues: CASSFLRGTEAFF. CDR3 coding DNA: TGTGCCAGCAGTTTCTTACGGGGCACTGAAGCTTTCTTT.

This chain uses TRBV27 with TRBJ1-5; D ambiguous. The CDR3 is 15 residues long. Germline assignment: CDR1 MNHEY and CDR2 SMNVEV (reference sequence). Trimming removed 0 bases at V and 0 bases at J, with 6 bases between. This chain's CDR3 is CASSLSSYSNQPQHF. The CDR3 DNA sequence: TGTGCCAGCAGTTTATCGAGCTATAGCAATCAGCCCCAGCATTTT.

This clone came up once. The chain is built from TRBV6-5 and TRBJ2-7, with 9 bases identical to TRBD1. Germline V gives CDR1 MNHEY, CDR2 SVGAGI. The CDR3 has 14 residues. V lost 5 bases to trimming and J lost 0 bases; unmatched junction nucleotides: 2. The CDR3 DNA follows: TGTGCCAGCAGTGGGGACAGGGACTCCTACGAGCAGTACTTC. It encodes CASSGDRDSYEQYF.

V and J are TRBV9 and TRBJ2-5; 8 nucleotides agree with TRBD2. This CDR3 has 16 amino acids. Germline CDR1 is SGDLS and CDR2 is YYNGEE. V trimming: 0 bases; J trimming: 1 base; junction bases outside the gene matches: 5. The CDR3 DNA reads as TGTGCCAGCAGCGTAGGGGCTAGCGGGTCCCAAGAGACCCAGTACTTC. Protein: CASSVGASGSQETQYF. Together with reference TRBV9 and TRBJ2-5, the CDR3 gives the full variable domain: DSGVTQTPKHLITATGQRVTLRCSPRSGDLSVYWYQQSLDQGLQFLIQYYNGEERAKGNILERFSAQQFPDLHSELNLSSLELGDSALYFCASSVGASGSQETQYFGPGTRLLVL.